The following is a T cell receptor beta chain sequence with its context. Antigen: not known. The record originates from a study of blood T cells in healthy people across ages. The study, taken as a whole, reports: Long-lived donors had more naive CD4+ cells and higher diversity than aged donors. PBMC samples, being unsorted, prevented any conclusive comparison of naive and antigen-experienced cells. Among T cells, TCR beta diversity per million cells dropped roughly linearly as age rose.

A second PCR of about 6 to 12 cycles used a sample-barcoded 5' primer and a J-beta primer mix. TCRdb ran MiXCR on the 5' RACE reads and lists one entry per CDR3 protein. Of just over 800,000 distinct CDR3 sequences listed, 62% are singletons. This CDR3 contains 15 residues. The germline CDR1 and CDR2 sequences are SGHTA and FQGNSA. Deletions cut 0 bases from V and 0 bases from J, with 6 bases between. Extraction of total RNA produced a minimum of 6 micrograms from each sample. The V gene is TRBV7-2, the J gene TRBJ1-5, with no clear D. Specimen: blood. This clonotype was obtained from a man aged 30 to 39 in good health. CDR3: CASSLAYGSNQPQHF. DNA of the CDR3: TGTGCCAGCAGCTTAGCTTATGGTAGCAATCAGCCCCAGCATTTT.